A selection of T cell receptor beta chains follows, all from one sample in a study of lymphopenia after photon versus proton radiotherapy. Generated by immunoSEQ multiplex PCR, the TCRdb table keeps only in-frame clones and is missing some. The repertoire holds 25,000 to 35,000 clones, around 90% seen once, with approximately 7.3% in the top ten. The source material was peripheral blood, sampled from a patient treated with photon-based radiotherapy. The source of these receptors is a woman aged 50 to 60 with pancreatic cancer. Both conserved end residues are part of each CDR3. The D gene is left open where the match is weak. Size values are once, few and many counts, or a class for expanded clones, and some rows have none.

>NA|NA|TRBJ2-1|TRBV5-8
TGTGCCAGCAGCTTGGGGCAGGGCTACAATGAGCAGTTCTTC
CASSLGQGYNEQFF
>TRBD1|NA|TRBJ2-3|TRBV29-1
TGCAGCGTTGAGGGGACAGCAGAGGCCCCCACAGATACGCAGTATTTT
CSVEGTAEAPTDTQYF
>NA|once|TRBJ2-5|TRBV13
TGTGCCAGCAGCCCGCGTCAGGGCGCAGAGACCCAGTACTTC
CASSPRQGAETQYF
>TRBD2|NA|TRBJ2-5|TRBV19
TGTGCCAGTAGAAACCGAGGGACTAGCGGGAGCGTACGGGAGACCCAGTACTTC
CASRNRGTSGSVRETQYF
>TRBD2|NA|TRBJ2-2|TRBV7-6
TGTGCCAGCAGCCTCCTTTCTCCTAGCGGGAACACCGGGGAGCTGTTTTTT
CASSLLSPSGNTGELFF
>TRBD2|NA|TRBJ2-1|TRBV5-6
TGTGCCAGCAGCTTGGGATCTAGCGGGGGATACAATGAGCAGTTCTTC
CASSLGSSGGYNEQFF
>TRBD2|NA|TRBJ2-5|TRBV10-1
TGCGCCAGCAGTCCTAGCGGCCAAGAGACCCAGTACTTC
CASSPSGQETQYF
>NA|NA|TRBJ2-6|TRBV7-2
TGTGCCAGCAGCCCTTCGAGGAGGGGAGGAAGCGCTGGGGCCAACGTCCTGACTTTC
CASSPSRRGGSAGANVLTF
>TRBD1|few|TRBJ2-2|TRBV6-4
TGTGCCAGCAGTGACTCGACAGGGGGCACCGGGGAGCTGTTTTTT
CASSDSTGGTGELFF
>TRBD2|NA|TRBJ2-1|TRBV7-3
TGTGCCAGCAGCTTAATCGCCGGGACTAGCGGGAGGAATGAGCAGTTCTTC
CASSLIAGTSGRNEQFF
>TRBD1|NA|TRBJ1-2|TRBV6-1
TGTGCCAGCAGTGAAACCCAGGGGGCTGGAGGCTACACCTTC
CASSETQGAGGYTF
>NA|once|TRBJ2-1|TRBV4-3
TGCGCCAGCAGCCAAGCCGTTGCGCAGAGCTCCTACAATGAGCAGTTCTTC
CASSQAVAQSSYNEQFF
>TRBD2|NA|TRBJ2-1|TRBV10-1
TGCGCCAGCAGCCCGGGACTAGCGGGAGGCGGCAATGAGCAGTTCTTC
CASSPGLAGGGNEQFF
>NA|NA|TRBJ2-1|TRBV28
TGTGCCAGCAGTTTTAAGCGTATGCGAAGCTCCTACAATGAGCAGTTCTTC
CASSFKRMRSSYNEQFF
>NA|NA|TRBJ1-5|TRBV6-1
TGTGCCAGCAGTGAAGCAGGGGGGGTCGGTCAGCCCCAGCATTTT
CASSEAGGVGQPQHF
>NA|NA|TRBJ2-1|TRBV18
TGTGCCAGCTCACCACCGCGAGGGGGAGAGGGGGCCTACAATGAGCAGTTCTTC
CASSPPRGGEGAYNEQFF
>NA|NA|TRBJ2-2|TRBV18
TGTGCCAGCTCACATACAGGGAAGGGGAACACCGGGGAGCTGTTTTTT
CASSHTGKGNTGELFF
>NA|NA|TRBJ2-2|TRBV2
TGTGCCAGCAGGCCCGGGACTTACCGCACCGGGGAGCTGTTTTTT
CASRPGTYRTGELFF
>TRBD2|NA|TRBJ2-7|TRBV4-3
TGCGCCAGCAGCCAAGCGGCGACTAGCGGGAGCTACGAGCAGTACTTC
CASSQAATSGSYEQYF
>TRBD1|NA|TRBJ2-4|TRBV19
TGTGCCAGTAGCCAGACCGGGACAGGGGGAGACATTCAGTACTTC
CASSQTGTGGDIQYF
>NA|NA|TRBJ2-5|TRBV6-1
TGTGCCAGCACCGAAGGGTCCGGAGGGGAGACCCAGTACTTC
CASTEGSGGETQYF
>TRBD1|once|TRBJ1-2|TRBV6-5
TGTGCCAGCAGTTACTCGGACAGGGGGGGCTACACCTTC
CASSYSDRGGYTF
>NA|once|TRBJ2-7|TRBV4-3
TGCGCCAGCAGCCAAGAGGAATTTGGGGGAGAGCAGTACTTC
CASSQEEFGGEQYF
>NA|NA|TRBJ1-1|TRBV18
TGTGCCAGCTCACCAAGGAGGGATGACGCTTTCTTT
CASSPRRDDAFF
>NA|NA|TRBJ1-4|TRBV6-1
TGTGCCAGCAGTGAAAGGCCAACAACTAATGAAAAACTGTTTTTT
CASSERPTTNEKLFF
>NA|NA|TRBJ2-3|TRBV5-8
TGTGCCAGCAGCTTGGGGACCACAGATACGCAGTATTTT
CASSLGTTDTQYF
>TRBD1|NA|TRBJ2-3|TRBV18
TGTGCCAGCTCCCGGGACAGGGTCACAGATACGCAGTATTTT
CASSRDRVTDTQYF
>NA|NA|TRBJ2-5|TRBV20-1
TGCAGTGCCAGACTAGTGGGGACCCAGTACTTC
CSARLVGTQYF
>NA|NA|TRBJ2-5|TRBV5-4
TGTGCCACCTCCGGGACTTTCCAAGAGACCCAGTACTTC
CATSGTFQETQYF
>TRBD1|NA|TRBJ1-3|TRBV5-1
TGCGCCAGCAGCTTGGGACAGGGGGCGAATGGAAACACCATATATTTT
CASSLGQGANGNTIYF
>TRBD2|NA|TRBJ2-3|TRBV4-3
TGCGCCAGCAGCCGACTAGCGGGAGGCACAGATACGCAGTATTTT
CASSRLAGGTDTQYF
>NA|NA|TRBJ2-3|TRBV9
TGTGCCAGCAGCGTAGAGATGGGGTGGGAGGATACGCAGTATTTT
CASSVEMGWEDTQYF
>NA|NA|TRBJ2-1|TRBV11-2
TGTGCCAGCAGCCTCAACGACGGGGGCTACAATGAGCAGTTCTTC
CASSLNDGGYNEQFF
>NA|NA|TRBJ1-2|TRBV29-1
TGCAGCGTTGTCTCGGGGAACTATGGCTACACCTTC
CSVVSGNYGYTF
>NA|NA|TRBJ2-2|TRBV7-2
TGTGCCAGCAGCTTTAGCGGGAACACCGGGGAGCTGTTTTTT
CASSFSGNTGELFF
>NA|NA|TRBJ2-7|TRBV6-6
TGTGCCAGCAGCCACTTACCCTACGAGCAGTACTTC
CASSHLPYEQYF
>NA|NA|TRBJ1-5|TRBV30
TGTGCCTGGAGTCCTGGGCGGGGGCAATATCAGCCCCAGCATTTT
CAWSPGRGQYQPQHF
>TRBD2|NA|TRBJ2-1|TRBV5-8
TGTGCCAGCAGCACATCCGGGACTAGCGCTTTCAATGAGCAGTTCTTC
CASSTSGTSAFNEQFF
>TRBD1|NA|TRBJ2-3|TRBV2
TGTGCCAGCCCAAGGACAGGAGCAGATACGCAGTATTTT
CASPRTGADTQYF
>TRBD1|NA|TRBJ1-2|TRBV29-1
TGCAGCGTATCCTCTGTCCCTACAGGGGGTTTTTCTAACTATGGCTACACCTTC
CSVSSVPTGGFSNYGYTF
>TRBD1|NA|TRBJ1-5|TRBV6-1
TGTGCCAGCAGTGACCCGACAGGGTATAGCAATCAGCCCCAGCATTTT
CASSDPTGYSNQPQHF
>NA|once|TRBJ2-7|TRBV10-3
TGTGCCATCAGTGAGCATGGGGTGACGGGAGAGCAGTACTTC
CAISEHGVTGEQYF
>NA|NA|TRBJ1-4|TRBV7-2
TGTGCCAGCAGCTTTCCTAATGAAAAACTGTTTTTT
CASSFPNEKLFF